The 11 T cell receptor beta chains reported below all come from one sample, sequenced in a study of CD8 T cell repertoires and HIV-1 epitope variants. These receptors' targets are unknown. Repertoires were generated with immunoSEQ multiplex PCR, while TCRdb's copy carries only in-frame clones and drops some. The sample shows some 5,100 clones, 65% to 75% of them seen only once. The sample consisted of cultured CD8+ T cells derived from PBMCs. The receptors stem from a male donor with HIV.

V gene TRBV4-3 combines with J gene TRBJ2-2, with 10 bases fitting TRBD1. Trimming at V came to 8 bases and at J to 5 bases, leaving 5 bases not matched to a gene. The CDR3 spans 14 residues. CDR1 is LGHNA and CDR2 is YSLEER in the germline V gene. The CDR3 protein is CASSGTGVTGELFF. The CDR3 DNA is TGCGCCAGCTCCGGGACAGGGGTTACCGGGGAGCTGTTTTTT.

The V call is TRBV5-4, the J call TRBJ1-4, with D unclear. The V and J ends lost 7 bases and 5 bases respectively, with 9 bases between them. The CDR3 extends over 12 amino acids. Germline values: CDR1 SGHNT, CDR2 YYREEE (reference sequence). Here the CDR3 reads CASGEGNEKLFF. In DNA, the CDR3 is TGTGCCAGCGGAGAAGGGAATGAAAAACTGTTTTTT.

This clone has more than one count but fewer than ten. The chain couples TRBV30 to TRBJ2-1; 13 bases match TRBD2. Looked up from germline, CDR1 is GTSNPN and CDR2 is SVGIG (reference sequence). The CDR3 consists of 16 residues. V trimming: 0 bases; J trimming: 10 bases; junction bases outside the gene matches: 9. The CDR3: CAWSVRGLAGSREQFF. The CDR3 DNA sequence: TGTGCCTGGAGTGTAAGGGGACTAGCGGGGTCACGGGAGCAGTTCTTC.

This chain links TRBV7-8 with TRBJ2-5; the D is unclear. Per germline, CDR1 SGHVS and CDR2 FQNEAQ. The CDR3 has 16 amino acids. V lost 2 bases to trimming and J lost 3 bases, with 16 bases between them. For the CDR3, the DNA is TGTGCCAGCAGCTTAAGAAGCGTGAGCACTGAAGAGACCCAGTACTTC. Translated, it gives CASSLRSVSTEETQYF.

The chain joins TRBV5-1 to TRBJ2-1; D might be TRBD1 (6 bases). CDR1 and CDR2 from the germline V gene are SGHRS and YFSETQ. The V and J ends lost 2 bases and 4 bases respectively, with 10 bases between them. This CDR3 contains 14 residues. The CDR3 DNA is TGCGCCAGCAGCTTCAGGGACATTTACAATGAGCAGTTCTTC. It codes for CASSFRDIYNEQFF.

The rearrangement uses TRBV19 and TRBJ2-3; D gene uncertain. V dropped 5 bases and J dropped 0 bases, with 9 bases sitting between them. The CDR3 has 14 amino acids. Germline CDR1 and CDR2: LNHDA and SQIVND (reference sequence). CDR3 sequence (DNA): TGTGCCAGTAGTCGCCAGTCTAGCACAGATACGCAGTATTTT. It codes for CASSRQSSTDTQYF.

The rearrangement links TRBV4-3 to TRBJ2-1; 8 bases agree with TRBD2. Germline lookup yields CDR1 LGHNA and CDR2 YSLEER. After removal of 0 bases from V and 8 bases from J, the junction contained 9 bases not matched to a gene. The CDR3 consists of 16 residues. The CDR3 nucleotides are TGCGCCAGCAGCCAAGAGCCCAGCGGGGGAATGGATGAGCAGTTCTTC. Amino acid sequence: CASSQEPSGGMDEQFF.

The J gene is TRBJ1-4, the V gene TRBV6-5; D is unresolved. The germline gives CDR1 MNHEY, CDR2 SVGAGI. Trimming took 2 bases from V and 0 from J, leaving 7 bases between them. This CDR3 is 15 amino acids long. CDR3 sequence (DNA): TGTGCCAGCAGTTACGGGCAGGCAACTAATGAAAAACTGTTTTTT. Translation gives CASSYGQATNEKLFF.

V and J are TRBV27 and TRBJ1-6; D is possibly TRBD1 (6 bases). CDR3 length equals 14 residues. V was clipped by 7 bases and J by 7 bases, with 14 bases between them. Germline values: CDR1 MNHEY, CDR2 SMNVEV (reference sequence). The CDR3 DNA is TGTGCCAGCACCTCCGGACAGAAGAATTCACCCCTCCACTTT. Translating gives CASTSGQKNSPLHF.

The chain is built from TRBV7-8 and TRBJ1-5; D gene unclear. From germline, CDR1 is SGHVS and CDR2 FQNEAQ. The CDR3 extends over 15 amino acids. The V gene lost 2 bases and the J gene lost 1 base, with 9 bases spanning the gap. CDR3 in DNA: TGTGCCAGCAGCTTACGCCGGGTCAGCAATCAGCCCCAGCATTTT. Residues: CASSLRRVSNQPQHF.

This clone was seen a few times. The J gene is TRBJ1-4, the V gene TRBV2; 10 bases map to TRBD1. Germline V gene data show CDR1 as SNHLY and CDR2 as FYNNEI. With V trimmed by 6 bases and J by 6 bases, 4 bases remained unmatched. The CDR3 is made up of 14 amino acids. The chain's CDR3 is CASRGTGEYEKLFF. Written as DNA, the CDR3 is TGTGCCAGCAGGGGGACAGGGGAGTATGAAAAACTGTTTTTT.